This T cell receptor beta chain originates from a study of T cell repertoires in ileal Crohn's disease. About the research overall: Operated complications were stricturing disease (approximately 61%) and penetrating disease (roughly 39%).

Findings and caveats of the study: Active smokers at surgery had more clonal expansions than non-smokers.

The table came from immunoSEQ multiplex PCR; TCRdb's copy has only in-frame clones and leaves some out. The table has about 62,000 clones, about 89% seen once. This CDR3 has 12 residues. Trimming left V 3 bases short and J 7 bases short, with 7 bases between. The V gene's germline CDR1 is SGHTS and CDR2 YDEGEE. On this clone: No antigen is known for it.

Time point defined: neoterminal ileum biopsy at postoperative endoscopy, about 6 months after surgery. Source material: ileal tissue. The V call is TRBV5-8, the J call TRBJ2-2; no firm D call. The receptor comes from an adult with Crohn's disease. The CDR3 sequence is CASSYRVGELFF. The CDR3 DNA sequence: TGTGCCAGCAGCTATAGAGTCGGGGAGCTGTTTTTT.